The rows below give T cell receptor beta chains drawn from one sample of a study of cytomegalovirus exposure and HLA in healthy donors. The data were produced by immunoSEQ multiplex PCR, yet TCRdb's version contains in-frame clones alone and is incomplete. The sample lists 95,000 to 120,000 clones, around 85% seen once, with 3% to 3.5% in the top ten. Source material: PBMCs. These TCRs come from a woman younger than 35 in good health and CMV-seronegative. Both conserved end residues are part of each CDR3. Fields, in order: clone size, V gene, J gene, D gene, CDR3 protein, CDR3 DNA. D genes are given only for firm matches. Expanded clones are given a class, and other clones once, few, many or no size at all.

abundance: .; v_gene: TRBV4-1; j_gene: TRBJ2-3; d_gene: .; CDR3aa: CASSQEGGRGDTQYF; CDR3nt: TGCGCCAGCAGCCAAGAAGGTGGGCGTGGAGATACGCAGTATTTT
abundance: .; v_gene: TRBV7-9; j_gene: TRBJ2-5; d_gene: .; CDR3aa: CASIGEYQETQYF; CDR3nt: TGTGCCAGCATCGGAGAGTACCAAGAGACCCAGTACTTC
abundance: .; v_gene: TRBV30; j_gene: TRBJ1-2; d_gene: TRBD1; CDR3aa: CARGGDRSSYVYGYTF; CDR3nt: TGTGCTAGGGGAGGGGACAGGTCCTCTTATGTCTATGGCTACACCTTC
abundance: .; v_gene: TRBV2; j_gene: TRBJ2-5; d_gene: TRBD1; CDR3aa: CASYHPRGKKTQYF; CDR3nt: TGTGCCTCTTATCACCCCAGGGGGAAGAAGACCCAGTACTTC
abundance: .; v_gene: TRBV25-1; j_gene: TRBJ2-1; d_gene: .; CDR3aa: CASGTSYNEQFF; CDR3nt: TGTGCCAGCGGGACATCCTACAATGAGCAGTTCTTC
abundance: few; v_gene: TRBV2; j_gene: TRBJ2-7; d_gene: .; CDR3aa: CASSDATTPRGF; CDR3nt: TGTGCCAGCAGTGATGCCACAACACCACGGGGATTC
abundance: .; v_gene: TRBV4-2; j_gene: TRBJ2-7; d_gene: .; CDR3aa: CASSLTRQASYEQYF; CDR3nt: TGTGCCAGCAGCCTAACCAGACAGGCGTCCTACGAGCAGTACTTC
abundance: .; v_gene: TRBV11-2; j_gene: TRBJ1-2; d_gene: .; CDR3aa: CASSSNNYGYTF; CDR3nt: TGTGCCAGCAGCTCTAACAACTATGGCTACACCTTC
abundance: .; v_gene: TRBV27; j_gene: TRBJ2-7; d_gene: TRBD1; CDR3aa: CASTFSHGGTGGLFPYEQYF; CDR3nt: TGTGCCAGCACCTTCTCCCACGGGGGGACAGGGGGCCTGTTTCCCTACGAGCAGTACTTC
abundance: .; v_gene: TRBV25-1; j_gene: TRBJ1-5; d_gene: .; CDR3aa: CASSAGKRSNQPQHF; CDR3nt: TGTGCCAGCAGTGCCGGGAAGAGGAGCAATCAGCCCCAGCATTTT
abundance: .; v_gene: TRBV16; j_gene: TRBJ1-6; d_gene: .; CDR3aa: CASRPNTPEGYSPLHF; CDR3nt: TGTGCCAGCAGACCCAATACCCCGGAGGGTTACTCACCCCTCCACTTT
abundance: .; v_gene: TRBV30; j_gene: TRBJ2-1; d_gene: TRBD2; CDR3aa: CAWTIGAGGQFSQFF; CDR3nt: TGTGCCTGGACCATAGGAGCGGGGGGGCAGTTTTCGCAGTTCTTC
abundance: .; v_gene: TRBV11-2; j_gene: TRBJ2-3; d_gene: TRBD2; CDR3aa: CASSFGAGGFLTDTQYF; CDR3nt: TGTGCCAGCAGCTTTGGGGCGGGGGGCTTCCTCACAGATACGCAGTATTTT
abundance: .; v_gene: TRBV4-1; j_gene: TRBJ2-2; d_gene: .; CDR3aa: CASSPVQGTNTGELFF; CDR3nt: TGCGCCAGCAGCCCGGTCCAGGGGACGAACACCGGGGAGCTGTTTTTT
abundance: .; v_gene: TRBV30; j_gene: TRBJ1-5; d_gene: .; CDR3aa: CAWSATTGNQPQHF; CDR3nt: TGTGCCTGGAGTGCCACTACAGGGAATCAGCCCCAGCATTTT
abundance: .; v_gene: TRBV7-9; j_gene: TRBJ2-7; d_gene: TRBD1; CDR3aa: CASSPLGTGDYEQYF; CDR3nt: TGTGCCAGCAGCCCTCTAGGGACAGGGGACTACGAGCAGTACTTC
abundance: .; v_gene: TRBV2; j_gene: TRBJ1-2; d_gene: .; CDR3aa: CASSGTENYGYTF; CDR3nt: TGTGCCAGCAGTGGGACAGAAAACTATGGCTACACCTTC
abundance: .; v_gene: TRBV19; j_gene: TRBJ1-2; d_gene: TRBD1; CDR3aa: CASSIGSGQGNYGYTF; CDR3nt: TGTGCCAGTAGTATAGGATCGGGACAGGGGAACTATGGCTACACCTTC
abundance: .; v_gene: TRBV13; j_gene: TRBJ2-7; d_gene: .; CDR3aa: CASSVRGGRDEQYF; CDR3nt: TGTGCCAGCAGCGTCAGGGGCGGCAGGGACGAGCAGTACTTC
abundance: .; v_gene: TRBV19; j_gene: TRBJ1-2; d_gene: .; CDR3aa: CASRIHTGNYGYTF; CDR3nt: TGTGCCAGTAGGATTCATACAGGGAACTATGGCTACACCTTC
abundance: .; v_gene: TRBV29-1; j_gene: TRBJ1-1; d_gene: .; CDR3aa: CSVEGGDAEAFF; CDR3nt: TGCAGCGTTGAGGGAGGGGATGCTGAAGCTTTCTTT
abundance: .; v_gene: TRBV29-1; j_gene: TRBJ2-3; d_gene: TRBD2; CDR3aa: CSVEASGGSTDTQYF; CDR3nt: TGCAGCGTTGAGGCTAGCGGGGGGAGCACAGATACGCAGTATTTT
abundance: .; v_gene: TRBV11-3; j_gene: TRBJ1-1; d_gene: .; CDR3aa: CASSPKWNTEAFF; CDR3nt: TGTGCCAGCAGCCCCAAATGGAACACTGAAGCTTTCTTT
abundance: .; v_gene: TRBV2; j_gene: TRBJ2-3; d_gene: TRBD2; CDR3aa: CASSGALAGGSDTQYF; CDR3nt: TGTGCCAGCAGTGGGGCTCTAGCGGGGGGGTCAGATACGCAGTATTTT
abundance: .; v_gene: TRBV27; j_gene: TRBJ1-6; d_gene: TRBD1; CDR3aa: CASRATGVLSYNSPLHF; CDR3nt: TGTGCCAGCAGGGCGACAGGGGTTCTCTCCTATAATTCACCCCTCCACTTT
abundance: .; v_gene: TRBV19; j_gene: TRBJ2-3; d_gene: TRBD2; CDR3aa: CASSIDLTGTSGAPWADTQYF; CDR3nt: TGTGCCAGTAGTATAGATCTAACGGGGACTAGCGGGGCCCCATGGGCAGATACGCAGTATTTT
abundance: few; v_gene: TRBV6-5; j_gene: TRBJ2-7; d_gene: TRBD2; CDR3aa: CASSYSTSGLYEQYF; CDR3nt: TGTGCCAGCAGTTACTCAACTAGCGGGCTGTACGAGCAGTACTTC
abundance: once; v_gene: TRBV2; j_gene: TRBJ2-1; d_gene: .; CDR3aa: CASIPTNGGNEQFF; CDR3nt: TGTGCCAGCATCCCCACTAATGGCGGGAATGAGCAGTTCTTC
abundance: medium-sized; v_gene: TRBV19; j_gene: TRBJ2-2; d_gene: TRBD1; CDR3aa: CASSGTAIGELFF; CDR3nt: TGTGCCAGTAGTGGGACAGCCATCGGGGAGCTGTTTTTT
abundance: .; v_gene: TRBV14; j_gene: TRBJ1-2; d_gene: TRBD1; CDR3aa: CASSSFGQGAHGDGYTF; CDR3nt: TGTGCCAGCAGCTCGTTCGGACAGGGGGCCCACGGGGATGGCTACACCTTC
abundance: .; v_gene: TRBV5-1; j_gene: TRBJ2-7; d_gene: .; CDR3aa: CASSFGGPEQYF; CDR3nt: TGCGCCAGCAGCTTTGGCGGTCCCGAGCAGTACTTC
abundance: .; v_gene: TRBV7-9; j_gene: TRBJ1-4; d_gene: .; CDR3aa: CASGTEKLFF; CDR3nt: TGTGCCAGCGGGACAGAAAAACTGTTTTTT